The 21 T cell receptor beta chains presented below share a single source sample, sequenced in a study of cytomegalovirus exposure and HLA in healthy donors. A multiplex PCR was run with 60 Vbeta primers and 13 Jbeta primers. The method was immunoSEQ multiplex PCR; TCRdb's version includes in-frame clones alone and lacks a portion of them. This sample has some 160,000 clones, with 85% found just once. The sequenced sample consisted of PBMCs. These TCRs come from a man aged 25-45 years in good health and CMV-seropositive.

The chain is built from TRBV7-9 and TRBJ2-2; 9 positions agree with TRBD1. Trimming removed 5 bases from V and 5 bases from J; junction bases left unmatched: 6. The germline gives CDR1 SEHNR, CDR2 FQNEAQ (reference sequence). This CDR3 comprises 15 residues. The CDR3 nucleotides read TGTGCCAGCAGCCCGCCGGGACAGGGTACCGGGGAGCTGTTTTTT. Translating it yields CASSPPGQGTGELFF.

V is TRBV19 and J is TRBJ2-7, with D possibly matching TRBD1 (6 bases). This CDR3 is 13 amino acids long. Trimming shortened V by 4 bases and J by 5 bases, and 12 bases separated the two germline ends. Looked up from germline, CDR1 is LNHDA and CDR2 is SQIVND (reference sequence). The CDR3 DNA reads TGTGCCAGTAGTAGGACAGACACTAACGAGCAGTACTTC. Protein: CASSRTDTNEQYF.

This chain connects TRBV4-3 to TRBJ1-1, with D possibly TRBD1 on 5 matching bases. Trimming took off 8 bases at V and 2 bases at J, with 12 bases between the two ends. This CDR3 has 13 residues. CDR1 and CDR2 from the germline V gene are LGHNA and YSLEER. In nucleotides, the CDR3 is TGCGCCAGCCGATTCGGGGGTAACACTGAAGCTTTCTTT. This sequence encodes CASRFGGNTEAFF.

The rearrangement joins TRBV7-2 to TRBJ2-2; 9 bases map to TRBD2. Germline V CDR1 and CDR2: SGHTA, FQGNSA. This CDR3 is built from 16 residues. The ends lost 1 base at V and 5 bases at J; junction bases unmatched: 5. CDR3 coding DNA: TGTGCCAGCAGCTTAGGAGGAGCGGGAGGAACCGGGGAGCTGTTTTTT. It translates to CASSLGGAGGTGELFF.

The chain is built from TRBV19 and TRBJ2-6, with TRBD1 as a possible D gene (6 bases). V dropped 9 bases and J dropped 0 bases, with 18 bases sitting between them. CDR1 is LNHDA and CDR2 is SQIVND in the germline V gene (reference sequence). The CDR3 has 17 residues. The CDR3 loop is CASYPGQAYSGANVLTF. CDR3 DNA sequence: TGTGCCAGCTACCCGGGACAAGCCTACTCTGGGGCCAACGTCCTGACTTTC.

The rearrangement links TRBV27 to TRBJ2-7; 7 bases are a match to TRBD2. V shed 9 bases, J shed 0 bases, and the junction held 5 bases outside the gene matches. CDR3 length: 13 residues. CDR1 and CDR2 from the germline V gene are MNHEY and SMNVEV (reference sequence). This chain's CDR3 is CASWGGDSYEQYF. In DNA, the CDR3 is TGTGCCAGTTGGGGGGGGGACTCCTACGAGCAGTACTTC.

This sequence joins TRBV10-2 and TRBJ2-5, with unresolved D. There are 13 residues in the CDR3. CDR1 WSHSY and CDR2 SAAADI come from the germline V gene. Trimming stripped 4 bases from V and 3 bases from J, with 9 bases between. This CDR3 reads CASSASSKETQYF. In DNA, the CDR3 is TGCGCCAGCAGTGCCTCTAGTAAAGAGACCCAGTACTTC.

The CDR3 is CASSLDYQETQYF. CDR3 sequence (DNA): TGTGCCAGCAGCTTAGACTACCAAGAGACCCAGTACTTC. The chain joins TRBV7-2 to TRBJ2-5; D is uncertain. Germline loops: CDR1 SGHTA, CDR2 FQGNSA. V was pared by 1 base and J by 0 bases, with 3 bases between. The length of the CDR3 is 13 residues.

Written as DNA, the CDR3 is TGTGCCAGCAGGGCGGGACGGCTAAATGAGCAGTTCTTC. This gives the protein CASRAGRLNEQFF. The chain carries TRBV7-2 and TRBJ2-1; maybe TRBD2 (6 bases). V was pared by 6 bases and J by 7 bases, with 13 bases between. Germline V gene lookup returns CDR1 SGHTA and CDR2 FQGNSA. CDR3 length: 13 amino acids.

V gene TRBV11-3 combines with J gene TRBJ1-4; D call uncertain. CDR1 and CDR2 from the germline V gene are SGHNT and YENEEA. The ends were cut back, 0 bases at V and 8 bases at J, with 13 bases in the middle. The CDR3 is 15 amino acids. CDR3 bases: TGTGCCAGCAGCTTAGATCCCAGAGGAGACGAAAAACTGTTTTTT. It codes for CASSLDPRGDEKLFF.

CDR3 in DNA: TGTGCCAGCAGCCCCCGGCCTAGCGGGGTCTCGGTGCAGTATTTT. This encodes CASSPRPSGVSVQYF. V gene TRBV9 combines with J gene TRBJ2-3; 9 bases map to TRBD2. The J segment lost 11 bases and the V segment lost 4 bases, leaving 14 bases of the junction unmatched. This CDR3 is built from 15 residues. CDR1 and CDR2 from the germline V gene are SGDLS and YYNGEE.

The sample holds a few counts of this clone. The chain recombines TRBV18 with TRBJ1-1, with D possibly TRBD1 on 6 matching bases. Germline V gene lookup returns CDR1 KGHSH and CDR2 LQKENI. The CDR3 has 14 amino acids. Trimming shortened V by 1 base and J by 4 bases, and 10 bases separated the two germline ends. In nucleotides, the CDR3 is TGTGCCAGCTCACCACTCGGACAGATCACTGAAGCTTTCTTT. This encodes CASSPLGQITEAFF.

The table lists this clone with a count of one. The rearrangement joins TRBV7-2 to TRBJ2-2; 12 bases align to TRBD1. CDR3 length: 17 amino acids. Germline lookup yields CDR1 SGHTA and CDR2 FQGNSA. V dropped 4 bases and J dropped 5; count of bases not matched to a gene: 8. DNA for the CDR3: TGTGCCAGCAGCTCGTCGGGGACAGGGGGCAGTACCGGGGAGCTGTTTTTT. Translated: CASSSSGTGGSTGELFF.

The chain couples TRBV27 to TRBJ1-2; 7 bases agree with TRBD1. Per germline, CDR1 MNHEY and CDR2 SMNVEV (reference sequence). The CDR3 runs 15 residues. With 6 bases clipped from V and 1 base from J, the junction kept 8 bases outside the gene matches. The CDR3 DNA is TGTGCCAGCAGACAGACAGGGAATCGTAACTATGGCTACACCTTC. Translation: CASRQTGNRNYGYTF.

The CDR3 sequence: CASSFMGGGYIQYF. The CDR3 DNA reads as TGTGCCAGCAGCTTTATGGGGGGAGGTTACATTCAGTACTTC. The genes are TRBV5-5 and TRBJ2-4; D might be TRBD2 (6 bases). V was shortened by 2 bases and J by 8 bases, with 14 bases between the two germline ends. This CDR3 has 14 residues. CDR1 and CDR2 (germline): SGHKS, YYEKEE (reference sequence). Using reference TRBV5-5 and TRBJ2-4 for the parts outside the CDR3, the full variable domain is DAGVTQSPTHLIKTRGQQVTLRCSPISGHKSVSWYQQVLGQGPQFIFQYYEKEERGRGNFPDRFSARQFPNYSSELNVNALLLGDSALYLCASSFMGGGYIQYFGAGTRLSVL.

Details on this clone: Germline is not matched at one junction end, which may reflect a read error. V gene TRBV5-8 combines with J gene TRBJ1-2; D is possibly TRBD1 (5 bases). Germline V gene sequence: CDR1 SGHTS, CDR2 YDEGEE. The CDR3 length is 13 residues. Written as DNA, the CDR3 is TGCGCCAGCAGCCCCAGGGTAGGCAAGGGCTACACCTTC. Residues: CASSPRVGKGYTF.

The rearrangement uses TRBV7-3 and TRBJ1-5, with D perhaps TRBD1 (5 bases). The CDR3 totals 13 residues. Germline CDR1 is SGHTA and CDR2 is FQGTGA. V was shortened by 5 bases and J by 4 bases, with 9 bases between the two germline ends. CDR3 loop: CASSLTVNQPQHF. CDR3 DNA: TGTGCCAGCAGCCTGACAGTTAATCAGCCCCAGCATTTT. Full variable domain (missing parts from reference TRBV7-3 and TRBJ1-5): GAGVSQTPSNKVTEKGKYVELRCDPISGHTALYWYRQSLGQGPEFLIYFQGTGAADDSGLPNDRFFAVRPEGSVSTLKIQRTERGDSAVYLCASSLTVNQPQHFGDGTRLSIL.

This clone was seen a single time. The V gene is TRBV27, the J gene TRBJ2-3, with TRBD1 as a possible D gene (6 bases). V was pared by 4 bases and J by 6 bases, with 14 bases between. The CDR3 runs to 14 residues. Germline V lookup: CDR1 MNHEY, CDR2 SMNVEV (reference sequence). CDR3 nucleotide sequence: TGTGCCAGCAGTTACGGACAGTTTTCGGATACGCAGTATTTT. It translates to CASSYGQFSDTQYF.

This sequence joins TRBV5-6 and TRBJ1-1; D is undetermined. The germline V gene encodes CDR1 SGHDT and CDR2 YYEEEE. This CDR3 contains 14 residues. Trimming removed 2 bases from V and 3 bases from J, with 11 bases in between. DNA for the CDR3: TGTGCCAGCAGCTTAGGAGGGCGCGACACTGAAGCTTTCTTT. Protein product: CASSLGGRDTEAFF.

This clone was observed a single time. V and J are TRBV19 and TRBJ1-2; 7 bases match TRBD1. This CDR3 spans 12 amino acids. The V segment lost 7 bases and the J segment 10 bases; nucleotides outside the gene matches: 9. The V gene's germline CDR1 is LNHDA and CDR2 SQIVND (reference sequence). CDR3 residues: CASNNRGIDYTF. The CDR3 bases are TGTGCCAGTAATAACAGGGGAATTGACTACACCTTC.

This clone was found a few times. J is TRBJ2-6 and V is TRBV4-3; possibly TRBD1 for D (5 bases). Germline V lookup: CDR1 LGHNA, CDR2 YSLEER. This CDR3 spans 18 amino acids. Trimming left V 1 base short and J 0 bases short, with 13 bases between. The chain's CDR3 is CASSQVFWGGSGANVLTF. The CDR3 nucleotides read TGCGCCAGCAGCCAAGTTTTTTGGGGCGGCTCTGGGGCCAACGTCCTGACTTTC.